These 2 T cell receptor beta chains were all obtained from the same sample, sequenced in a study of beta chain features in type 1 diabetes. Expressed TCRB transcripts were sequenced, since all the RNA that had been isolated was reverse transcribed. Assay used: immunoSEQ multiplex PCR; TCRdb lists only in-frame clones, some missing. The repertoire holds fewer than 900,000 clones, with roughly 16% as singletons. Sequenced input: naive CD4+ T cells from blood. The receptors come from a woman under 30 in good health.

This clone was counted only a few times. The chain employs TRBV10-3 and TRBJ2-7; D not certain. This CDR3 is 12 amino acids long. Trimming took off 7 bases at V and 0 bases at J, with 7 bases between the two ends. CDR1 ENHRY and CDR2 SYGVKD come from the germline V gene. CDR3 DNA sequence: TGTGCCATCACAGCGAGCTCCTACGAGCAGTACTTC. Translating gives CAITASSYEQYF.

The rearrangement uses TRBV11-3 and TRBJ2-1; 11 bases map to TRBD2. J lost 7 bases, V lost 5 bases, and 4 bases had no gene match. This CDR3 is 14 amino acids long. Germline V gene data show CDR1 as SGHNT and CDR2 as YENEEA. In nucleotides, the CDR3 is TGTGCCAGCAGCCCTAGCGGGAGGTGGAATGAGCAGTTCTTC. Protein product: CASSPSGRWNEQFF.